This TCR beta chain was recovered during a study of OX40 agonist ivuxolimab in advanced cancers. There are 13 residues in the CDR3. From germline, CDR1 is MNHEY and CDR2 SMNVEV (reference sequence). Trimming pared 2 bases from V and 6 bases from J, leaving 5 bases between. Blood draws occurred at baseline, cycle 4 day 1, and cycle 7 day 1. Profiling relied on immunoSEQ multiplex PCR, and the TCRdb table lists in-frame clones only, not all of them. The sample yields fewer than 100,000 clones, 89% seen once. This chain joins TRBV27 and TRBJ1-6, with D perhaps TRBD1 (5 bases). The material was CD4+ or CD8+ T cells sorted from blood, obtained in a trial of the OX40 agonist ivuxolimab. This receptor was identified in an adult with an advanced solid tumor such as melanoma, head and neck, liver or kidney cancer. CDR3 coding DNA: TGTGCCAGCAGTTTACAGGGTAATTCACCCCTCCACTTT. It specifies CASSLQGNSPLHF.